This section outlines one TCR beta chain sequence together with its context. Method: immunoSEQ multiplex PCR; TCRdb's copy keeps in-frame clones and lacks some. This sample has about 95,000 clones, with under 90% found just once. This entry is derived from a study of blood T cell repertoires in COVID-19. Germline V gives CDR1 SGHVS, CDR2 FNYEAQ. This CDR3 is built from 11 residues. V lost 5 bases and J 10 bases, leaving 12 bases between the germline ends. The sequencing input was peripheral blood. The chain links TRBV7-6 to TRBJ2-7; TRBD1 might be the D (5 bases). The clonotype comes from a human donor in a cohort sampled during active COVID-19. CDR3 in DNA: TGTGCCAGCAGCCCCGTCAGGGAACAGTACTTC. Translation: CASSPVREQYF.